This TCR beta chain was found in a study of molecular identifiers for immune sequencing clone quantification. The CDR3 is 16 residues long. Germline V gene data show CDR1 as SEHNR and CDR2 as FQNEAQ (reference sequence). TCRdb re-derived calls from the PCR reads in MiXCR, one entry per CDR3 protein. The sample records approximately 500,000 distinct CDR3 sequences, around 25% being singletons. Naive CD8 T cells were picked out by sorting for CD8+CD4-CCR7+CD45RA+. This TCR came from a human donor in good health. Some libraries in this study had Jurkat cell RNA spiked in. The V gene is TRBV7-9, the J gene TRBJ2-5; D is perhaps TRBD2 (6 bases). The J call may be mistaken, given a closer DNA end match to TRBJ2-1. The sample was naive CD8+ T cells from blood, with Jurkat cell RNA spiked in. This sample's subset: FACS-sorted CD8+CD4-CCR7+CD45RA+ naive T cells. CDR3 DNA: TGTGCCAGCAGCTTAGCGATTGGGGGGTCGGTCAATGAGCAGTTCTTC. This translates into CASSLAIGGSVNEQFF.